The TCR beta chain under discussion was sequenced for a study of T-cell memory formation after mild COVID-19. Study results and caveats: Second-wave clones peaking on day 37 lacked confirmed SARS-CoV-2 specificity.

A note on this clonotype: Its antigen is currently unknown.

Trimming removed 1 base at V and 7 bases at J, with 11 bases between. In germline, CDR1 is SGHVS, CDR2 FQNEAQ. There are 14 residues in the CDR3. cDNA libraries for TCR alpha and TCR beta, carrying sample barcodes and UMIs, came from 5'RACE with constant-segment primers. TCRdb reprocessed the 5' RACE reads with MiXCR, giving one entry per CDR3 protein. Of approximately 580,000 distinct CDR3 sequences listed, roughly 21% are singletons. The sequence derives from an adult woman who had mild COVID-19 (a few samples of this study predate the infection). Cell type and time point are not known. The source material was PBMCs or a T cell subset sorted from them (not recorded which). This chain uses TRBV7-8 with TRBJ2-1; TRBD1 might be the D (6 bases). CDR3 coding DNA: TGTGCCAGCAGCTTAGGTAGCAGGGGAAATGAGCAGTTCTTC. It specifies CASSLGSRGNEQFF.